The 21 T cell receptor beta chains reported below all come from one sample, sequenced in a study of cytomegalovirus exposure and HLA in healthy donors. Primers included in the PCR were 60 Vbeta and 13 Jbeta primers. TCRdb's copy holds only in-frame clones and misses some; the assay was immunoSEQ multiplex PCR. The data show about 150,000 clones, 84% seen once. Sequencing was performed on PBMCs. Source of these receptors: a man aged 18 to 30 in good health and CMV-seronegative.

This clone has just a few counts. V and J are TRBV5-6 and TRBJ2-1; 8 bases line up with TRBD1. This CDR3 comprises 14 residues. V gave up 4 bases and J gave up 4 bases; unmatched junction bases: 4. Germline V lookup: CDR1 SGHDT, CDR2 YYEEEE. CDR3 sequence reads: CASSTQGEYNEQFF. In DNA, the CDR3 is TGTGCCAGCAGCACACAGGGGGAATACAATGAGCAGTTCTTC. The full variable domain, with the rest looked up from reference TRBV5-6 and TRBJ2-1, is DAGVTQSPTHLIKTRGQQVTLRCSPKSGHDTVSWYQQALGQGPQFIFQYYEEEERQRGNFPDRFSGHQFPNYSSELNVNALLLGDSALYLCASSTQGEYNEQFFGPGTRLTVL.

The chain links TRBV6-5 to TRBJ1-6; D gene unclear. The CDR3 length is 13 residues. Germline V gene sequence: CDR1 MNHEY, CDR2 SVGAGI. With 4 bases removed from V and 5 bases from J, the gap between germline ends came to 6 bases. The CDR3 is CASSFSNNSPLHF. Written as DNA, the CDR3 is TGTGCCAGCAGTTTCAGTAATAATTCACCCCTCCACTTT.

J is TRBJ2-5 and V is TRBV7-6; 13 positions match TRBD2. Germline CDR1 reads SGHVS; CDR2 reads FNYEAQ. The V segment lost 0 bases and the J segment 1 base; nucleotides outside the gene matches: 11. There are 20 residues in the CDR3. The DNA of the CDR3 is TGTGCCAGCAGCTTAGCTTATCCGGGACTAGCGGGACGGAGCCAAGAGACCCAGTACTTC. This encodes CASSLAYPGLAGRSQETQYF.

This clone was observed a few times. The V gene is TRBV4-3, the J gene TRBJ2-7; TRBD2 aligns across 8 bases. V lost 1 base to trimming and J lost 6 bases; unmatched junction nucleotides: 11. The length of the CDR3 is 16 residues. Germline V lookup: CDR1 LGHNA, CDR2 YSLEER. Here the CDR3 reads CASSQVSGGARIEQYF. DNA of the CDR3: TGCGCCAGCAGCCAAGTATCGGGAGGGGCCCGTATCGAGCAGTACTTC.

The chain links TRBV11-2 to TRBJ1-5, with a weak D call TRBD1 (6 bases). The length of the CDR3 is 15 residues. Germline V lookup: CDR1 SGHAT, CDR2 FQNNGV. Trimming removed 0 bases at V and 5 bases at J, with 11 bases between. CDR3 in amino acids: CASSLEQGVDQPQHF. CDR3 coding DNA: TGTGCCAGCAGCTTAGAACAGGGAGTCGATCAGCCCCAGCATTTT.

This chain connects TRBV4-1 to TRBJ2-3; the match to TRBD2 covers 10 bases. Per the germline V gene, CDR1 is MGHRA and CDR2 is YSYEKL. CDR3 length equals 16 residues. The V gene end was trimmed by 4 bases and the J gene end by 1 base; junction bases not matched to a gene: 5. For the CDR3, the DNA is TGCGCCAGCAGCCTTGTAGCGGGGGGAGGCACAGATACGCAGTATTTT. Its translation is CASSLVAGGGTDTQYF.

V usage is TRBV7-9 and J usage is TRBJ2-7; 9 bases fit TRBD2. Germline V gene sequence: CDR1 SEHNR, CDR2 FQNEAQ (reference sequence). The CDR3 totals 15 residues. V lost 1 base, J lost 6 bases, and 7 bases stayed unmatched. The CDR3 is CASSLVSSGSPEQYF. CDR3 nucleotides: TGTGCCAGCAGCTTAGTTAGTAGCGGGAGTCCCGAGCAGTACTTC.

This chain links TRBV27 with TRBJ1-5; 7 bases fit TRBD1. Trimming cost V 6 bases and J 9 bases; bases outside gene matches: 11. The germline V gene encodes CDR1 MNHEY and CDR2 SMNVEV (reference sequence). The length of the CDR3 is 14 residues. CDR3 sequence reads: CASSPGGVSRPQHF. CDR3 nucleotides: TGTGCCAGCAGCCCAGGGGGTGTTTCTCGGCCCCAGCATTTT.

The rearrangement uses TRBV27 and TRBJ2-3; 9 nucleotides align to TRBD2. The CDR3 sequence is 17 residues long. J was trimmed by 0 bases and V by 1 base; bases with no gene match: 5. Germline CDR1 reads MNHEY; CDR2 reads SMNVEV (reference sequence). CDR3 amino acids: CASSLYGLATSTDTQYF. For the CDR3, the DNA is TGTGCCAGCAGTTTATATGGACTAGCGACTAGCACAGATACGCAGTATTTT.

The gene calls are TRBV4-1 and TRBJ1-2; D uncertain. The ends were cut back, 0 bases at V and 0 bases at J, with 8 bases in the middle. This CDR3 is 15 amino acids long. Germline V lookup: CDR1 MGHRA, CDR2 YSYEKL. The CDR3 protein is CASSQEVYANYGYTF. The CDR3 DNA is TGCGCCAGCAGCCAAGAGGTCTACGCTAACTATGGCTACACCTTC.

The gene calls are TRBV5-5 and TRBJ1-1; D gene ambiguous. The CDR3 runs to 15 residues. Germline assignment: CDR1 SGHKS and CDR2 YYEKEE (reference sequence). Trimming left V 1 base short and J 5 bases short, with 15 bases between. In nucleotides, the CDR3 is TGTGCCAGCAGCTTGCAGTGGCCCCTCCCTACTGAAGCTTTCTTT. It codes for CASSLQWPLPTEAFF. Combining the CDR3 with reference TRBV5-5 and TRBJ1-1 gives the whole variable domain DAGVTQSPTHLIKTRGQQVTLRCSPISGHKSVSWYQQVLGQGPQFIFQYYEKEERGRGNFPDRFSARQFPNYSSELNVNALLLGDSALYLCASSLQWPLPTEAFFGQGTRLTVV.

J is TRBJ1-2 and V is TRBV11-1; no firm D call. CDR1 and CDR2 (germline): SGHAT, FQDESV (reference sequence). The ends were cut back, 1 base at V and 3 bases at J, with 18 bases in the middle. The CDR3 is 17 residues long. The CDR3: CASSLDNLVGSYYGYTF. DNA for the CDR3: TGTGCCAGCAGCTTAGATAATCTCGTCGGGTCGTACTATGGCTACACCTTC.

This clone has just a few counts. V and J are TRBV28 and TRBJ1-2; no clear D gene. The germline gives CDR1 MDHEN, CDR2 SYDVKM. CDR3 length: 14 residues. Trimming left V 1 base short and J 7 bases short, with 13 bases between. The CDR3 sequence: CASSLSGGPAGYTF. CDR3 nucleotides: TGTGCCAGCAGTTTATCTGGTGGGCCGGCTGGCTACACCTTC.

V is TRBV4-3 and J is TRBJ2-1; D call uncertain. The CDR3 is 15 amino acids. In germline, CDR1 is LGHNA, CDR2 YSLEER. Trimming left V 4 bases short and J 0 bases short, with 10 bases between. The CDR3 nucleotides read TGCGCCAGCAGCCGGAGCGCGAGCTCCTACAATGAGCAGTTCTTC. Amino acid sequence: CASSRSASSYNEQFF.

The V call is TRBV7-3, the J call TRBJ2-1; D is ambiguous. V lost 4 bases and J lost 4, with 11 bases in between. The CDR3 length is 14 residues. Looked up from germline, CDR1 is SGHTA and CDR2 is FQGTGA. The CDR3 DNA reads TGTGCCAGCAGCTCTTTTGGCGGTTACAATGAGCAGTTCTTC. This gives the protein CASSSFGGYNEQFF. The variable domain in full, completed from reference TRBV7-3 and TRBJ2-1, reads GAGVSQTPSNKVTEKGKYVELRCDPISGHTALYWYRQSLGQGPEFLIYFQGTGAADDSGLPNDRFFAVRPEGSVSTLKIQRTERGDSAVYLCASSSFGGYNEQFFGPGTRLTVL.

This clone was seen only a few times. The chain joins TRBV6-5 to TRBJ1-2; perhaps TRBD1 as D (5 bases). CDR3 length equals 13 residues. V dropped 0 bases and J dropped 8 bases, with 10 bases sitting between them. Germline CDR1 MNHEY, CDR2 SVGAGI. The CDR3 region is CASSYSGRDGYTF. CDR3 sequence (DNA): TGTGCCAGCAGTTACTCGGGGAGGGACGGCTACACCTTC.

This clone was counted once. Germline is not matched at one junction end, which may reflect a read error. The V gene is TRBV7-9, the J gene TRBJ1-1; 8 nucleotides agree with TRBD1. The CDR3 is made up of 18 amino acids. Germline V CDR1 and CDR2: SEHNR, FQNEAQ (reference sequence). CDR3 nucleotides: TGTTCCAGCAGCTTAGCACCTCGGCAGGGGGCAAGGGACACTGAAGCTTTCTTT. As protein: CSSSLAPRQGARDTEAFF. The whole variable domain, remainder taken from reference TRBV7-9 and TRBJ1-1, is DTGVSQNPRHKITKRGQNVTFRCDPISEHNRLYWYRQTLGQGPEFLTYFQNEAQLEKSRLLSDRFSAERPKGSFSTLEIQRTEQGDSAMYLCSSSLAPRQGARDTEAFFGQGTRLTVV.

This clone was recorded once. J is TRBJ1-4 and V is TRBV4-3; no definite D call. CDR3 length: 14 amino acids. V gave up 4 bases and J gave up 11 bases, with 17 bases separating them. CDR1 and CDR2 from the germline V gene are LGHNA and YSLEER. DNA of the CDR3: TGCGCCAGCAGCCCAGAGAGGTATAGCCTTAAACTGTTTTTT. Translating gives CASSPERYSLKLFF.

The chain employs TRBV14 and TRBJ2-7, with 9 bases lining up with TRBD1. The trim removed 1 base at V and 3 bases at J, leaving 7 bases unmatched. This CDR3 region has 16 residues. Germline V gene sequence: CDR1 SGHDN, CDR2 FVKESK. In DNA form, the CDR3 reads TGTGCCAGCAGCCAAGGGCCGGGACAGGGAAACTACGAGCAGTACTTC. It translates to CASSQGPGQGNYEQYF.

CDR3 sequence: CASSPGQGRSGYTF. CDR3 coding DNA: TGTGCCAGCAGCCCCGGACAGGGGAGGTCTGGCTACACCTTC. The chain recombines TRBV7-2 with TRBJ1-2; 9 positions match TRBD1. After removal of 5 bases from V and 7 bases from J, the junction contained 8 bases not matched to a gene. Germline-derived CDR1 and CDR2 are SGHTA and FQGNSA. The CDR3 is 14 residues long.

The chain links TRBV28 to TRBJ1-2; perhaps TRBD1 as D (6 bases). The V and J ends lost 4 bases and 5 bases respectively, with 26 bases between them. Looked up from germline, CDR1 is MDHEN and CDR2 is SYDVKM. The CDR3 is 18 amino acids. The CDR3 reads CASSYPPGQPRVGYGYTF. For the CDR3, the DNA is TGTGCCAGCAGTTATCCTCCGGGACAACCCCGAGTGGGGTATGGCTACACCTTC.